The TCR beta chain under discussion was sequenced for a study of beta chain features in type 1 diabetes. Sorted populations were all over 95% pure. Study-wide points: All four CD4+ subsets of Type 1 diabetes patients contained TCRB CDR3s that were moderately but significantly shorter. When cDNA is sequenced, cells with high TCR expression could be over-represented.

Points on this clone: Its antigen is as yet unknown.

Of the isolated RNA, all was reverse transcribed, and so the sequenced material was expressed TCRB transcripts. Method: immunoSEQ multiplex PCR; TCRdb's copy keeps in-frame clones and lacks some. The profile shows about 160,000 clones, about 63% of them singletons. There are 15 residues in the CDR3. From germline, CDR1 is LNHDA and CDR2 SQIVND (reference sequence). V dropped 6 bases and J dropped 10; count of bases not matched to a gene: 14. What was sequenced was naive CD4+ T cells from blood. The chain uses TRBV19 and TRBJ2-1; 8 bases are a match to TRBD2. This clonotype was sampled from a man between 25 and 39 years old with type 1 diabetes. CDR3: CASRLLAGGPREQFF. In DNA, the CDR3 is TGTGCCAGTAGGCTTCTGGCGGGGGGCCCTAGAGAGCAGTTCTTC. Looking up the rest from reference TRBV19 and TRBJ2-1 gives the full variable domain: DGGITQSPKYLFRKEGQNVTLSCEQNLNHDAMYWYRQDPGQGLRLIYYSQIVNDFQKGDIAEGYSVSREKKESFPLTVTSAQKNPTAFYLCASRLLAGGPREQFFGPGTRLTVL.